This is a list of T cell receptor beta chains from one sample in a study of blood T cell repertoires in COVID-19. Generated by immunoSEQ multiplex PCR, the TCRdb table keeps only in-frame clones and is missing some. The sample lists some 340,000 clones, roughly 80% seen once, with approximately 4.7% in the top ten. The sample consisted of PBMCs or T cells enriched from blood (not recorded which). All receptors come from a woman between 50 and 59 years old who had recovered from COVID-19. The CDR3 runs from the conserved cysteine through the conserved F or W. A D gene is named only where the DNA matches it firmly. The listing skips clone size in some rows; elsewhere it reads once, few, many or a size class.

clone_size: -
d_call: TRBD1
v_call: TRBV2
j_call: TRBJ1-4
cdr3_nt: TGTGCCAGCAGTGGAGGCCCGACAGGGCGATTTGGAACTAATGAAAAACTGTTTTTT
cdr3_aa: CASSGGPTGRFGTNEKLFF

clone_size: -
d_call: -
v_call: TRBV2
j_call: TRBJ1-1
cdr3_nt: TGTGCCAGCAGTGAACATAGCACTGAAGCTTTCTTT
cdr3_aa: CASSEHSTEAFF

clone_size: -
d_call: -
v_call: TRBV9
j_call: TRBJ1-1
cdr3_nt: TGTGCCAGCAGCGTAGCGTCAGAGGGATTCAAAGAAGCTTTCTTT
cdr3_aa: CASSVASEGFKEAFF

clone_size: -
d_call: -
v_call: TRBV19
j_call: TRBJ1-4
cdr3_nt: TGTGCCAGTAGTACGCCAGGGGCAACTAATGAAAAACTGTTTTTT
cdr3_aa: CASSTPGATNEKLFF

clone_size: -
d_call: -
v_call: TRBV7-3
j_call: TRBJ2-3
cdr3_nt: TGTGCCAGCAGCTTAGGGACAATTACCACAGATACGCAGTATTTT
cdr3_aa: CASSLGTITTDTQYF

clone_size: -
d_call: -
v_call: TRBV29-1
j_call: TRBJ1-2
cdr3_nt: TGCAGCGGGGGAGGGGGTTCCGCCTCCTATGGCTACACCTTC
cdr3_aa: CSGGGGSASYGYTF

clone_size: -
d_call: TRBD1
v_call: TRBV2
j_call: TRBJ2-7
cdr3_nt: TGTGCCAGGGGACAGTACGAGCAGTACTTC
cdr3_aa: CARGQYEQYF

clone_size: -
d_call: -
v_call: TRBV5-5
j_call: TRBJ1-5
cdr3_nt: TGTGCCAGCAGCTTGGGAGGGTTCCTTCAGCCCCAGCATTTT
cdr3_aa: CASSLGGFLQPQHF

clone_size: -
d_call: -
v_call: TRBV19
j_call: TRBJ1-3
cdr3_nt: TGTGCCAGTAGCGGACTCACCATATATTTT
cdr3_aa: CASSGLTIYF

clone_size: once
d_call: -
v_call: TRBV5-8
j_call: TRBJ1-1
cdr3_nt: TGTGCCAGCAGCTGGGAACAGGGTAGGGGCTGGGACACTGAAGCTTTCTTT
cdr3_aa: CASSWEQGRGWDTEAFF

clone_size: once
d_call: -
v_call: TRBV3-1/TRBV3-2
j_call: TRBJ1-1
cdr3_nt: TGTGCCAGCAGGTTATACCAGGCAAACACTGAAGCTTTCTTT
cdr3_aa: CASRLYQANTEAFF

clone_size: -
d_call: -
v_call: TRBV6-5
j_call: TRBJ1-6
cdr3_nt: TGTGCCATCGGGGAGGGGCGTATCCATAATTCACCCCTCCACTTT
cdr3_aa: CAIGEGRIHNSPLHF

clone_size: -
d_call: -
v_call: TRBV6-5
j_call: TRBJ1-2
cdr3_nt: TGTGCCAGCAGTTGGGCGGGCTACACCTTC
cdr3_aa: CASSWAGYTF

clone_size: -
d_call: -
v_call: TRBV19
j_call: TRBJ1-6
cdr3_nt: TGTGCCAGTAGTATGACTGCTGGTGGTGTTAATTCACCCCTCCACTTT
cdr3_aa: CASSMTAGGVNSPLHF

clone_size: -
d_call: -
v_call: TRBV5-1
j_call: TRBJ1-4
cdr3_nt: TGCGCCAGCAGCTTACTAGGGTCAACTAATGAAAAACTGTTTTTT
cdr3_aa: CASSLLGSTNEKLFF

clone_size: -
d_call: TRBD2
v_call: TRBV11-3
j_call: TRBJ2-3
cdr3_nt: TGTGCCAGCAGCCGTAGCGGGGGGGCCCAAGATACGCAGTATTTT
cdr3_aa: CASSRSGGAQDTQYF

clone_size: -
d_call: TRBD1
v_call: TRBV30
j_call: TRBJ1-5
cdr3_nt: TGTGCCTGGGGAGGGACAGGGGGGGGTCAGCCCCAGCATTTT
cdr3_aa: CAWGGTGGGQPQHF

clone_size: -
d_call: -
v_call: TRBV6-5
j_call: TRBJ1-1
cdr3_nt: TGTGCCAGCAGTCCCCCAGGGAACACTGAAGCTTTCTTT
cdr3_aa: CASSPPGNTEAFF

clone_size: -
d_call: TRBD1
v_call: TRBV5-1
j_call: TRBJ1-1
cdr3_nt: TGCGCCAGCAGCTTACCTTTAGACAGGGGCGGAAATACTGAAGCTTTCTTT
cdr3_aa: CASSLPLDRGGNTEAFF

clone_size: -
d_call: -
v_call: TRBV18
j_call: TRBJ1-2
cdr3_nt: TGTGCCAGCTCACCGCTTCGTGAGGGGGTCTATGGCTACACCTTC
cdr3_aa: CASSPLREGVYGYTF

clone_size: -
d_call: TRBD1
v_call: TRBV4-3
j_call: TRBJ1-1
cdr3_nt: TGCGCCAGCAGCCAAGACTCCGGGACAGGGGAGCAAGCTTTCTTT
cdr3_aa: CASSQDSGTGEQAFF

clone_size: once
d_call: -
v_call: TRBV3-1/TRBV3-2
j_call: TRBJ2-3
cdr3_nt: TGTGCCAGCAGCGACACCCGTCTTCCGCAGTATTTT
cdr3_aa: CASSDTRLPQYF

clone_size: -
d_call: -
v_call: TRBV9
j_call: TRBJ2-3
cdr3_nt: TGTGCCAGCAGCGTAGGGGGCAGATACACAGATACGCAGTATTTT
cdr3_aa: CASSVGGRYTDTQYF

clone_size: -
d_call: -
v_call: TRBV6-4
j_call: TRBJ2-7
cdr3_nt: TGTGCCAGCAGTGACGGGGGGGCGTGGGCGTCCTACGAGCAGTACTTC
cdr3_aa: CASSDGGAWASYEQYF

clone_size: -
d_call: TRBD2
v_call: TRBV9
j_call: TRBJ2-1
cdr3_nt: TGTGCCAGCAGCGGATATAGCGGGAGGGCCCCTCGGACCAATGAGCAGTTCTTC
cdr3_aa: CASSGYSGRAPRTNEQFF

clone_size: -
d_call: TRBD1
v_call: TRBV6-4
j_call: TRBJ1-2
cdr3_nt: TGTGCCAGCAGTGACAACGGAGTAACGACAGGGGATCATGGCTACACCTTC
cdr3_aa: CASSDNGVTTGDHGYTF